The source of this T cell receptor (beta chain) is a study of blood T cell repertoires in COVID-19. Study at large: Spain, Italy and the United States supplied samples that represented acute and convalescent COVID-19. The analysed material was cDNA or gDNA that came from T cells, B-cell-depleted T cells, or PBMCs.

The Seattle patients joined while their infection was active and were tracked longitudinally afterward. This CDR3 has 14 amino acids. In germline, CDR1 is SGHRS, CDR2 YFSETQ. V gave up 4 bases and J gave up 7 bases; unmatched junction bases: 9. Under the authors' procedure: Scientists estimated how many nucleated cells there were by amplifying reference gene primers. Data came from immunoSEQ multiplex PCR; TCRdb stores just in-frame clones and leaves some out. The V and J calls and the clone size are those of that table, but D and trimming were determined from the DNA. The repertoire has 300,000 to 450,000 clones, around 87% of them found once; the top ten carry approximately 2.4%.

This chain connects TRBV5-1 to TRBJ1-1; TRBD1 aligns across 8 bases. The source is an older woman with COVID-19, enrolled during active disease. The sequencing sample was made of peripheral blood. CDR3 DNA: TGCGCCAGCAGCACCGGGACAGGTCGCGGTGAAGCTTTCTTT. Its protein is CASSTGTGRGEAFF. Drawing the rest from reference TRBV5-1 and TRBJ1-1, the complete variable domain is KAGVTQTPRYLIKTRGQQVTLSCSPISGHRSVSWYQQTPGQGLQFLFEYFSETQRNKGNFPGRFSGRQFSNSRSEMNVSTLELGDSALYLCASSTGTGRGEAFFGQGTRLTVV.